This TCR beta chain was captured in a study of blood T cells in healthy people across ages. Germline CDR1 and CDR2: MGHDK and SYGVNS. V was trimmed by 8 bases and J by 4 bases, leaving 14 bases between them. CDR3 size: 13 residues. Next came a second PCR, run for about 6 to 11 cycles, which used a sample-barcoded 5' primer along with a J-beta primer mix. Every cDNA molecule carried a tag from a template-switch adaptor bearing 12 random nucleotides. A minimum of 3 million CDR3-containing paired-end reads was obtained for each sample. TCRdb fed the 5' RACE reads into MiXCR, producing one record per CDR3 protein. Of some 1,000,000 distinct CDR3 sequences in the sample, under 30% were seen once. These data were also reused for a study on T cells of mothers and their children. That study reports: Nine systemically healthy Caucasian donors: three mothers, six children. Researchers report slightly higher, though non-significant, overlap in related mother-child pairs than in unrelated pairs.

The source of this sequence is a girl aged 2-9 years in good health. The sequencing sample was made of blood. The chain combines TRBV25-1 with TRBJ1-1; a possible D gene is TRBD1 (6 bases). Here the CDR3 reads CASSDPDSTEAFF. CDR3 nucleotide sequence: TGTGCCAGCTCCGACCCGGACAGCACTGAAGCTTTCTTT. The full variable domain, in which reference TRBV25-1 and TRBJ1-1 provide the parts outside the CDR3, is EADIYQTPRYLVIGTGKKITLECSQTMGHDKMYWYQQDPGMELHLIHYSYGVNSTEKGDLSSESTVSRIRTEHFPLTLESARPSHTSQYLCASSDPDSTEAFFGQGTRLTVV.